The rows below give T cell receptor beta chains drawn from one sample of a study of a mutant IDH1 vaccine in newly diagnosed glioma. Some clones are missing from TCRdb's copy, which holds only in-frame ones; the method was immunoSEQ multiplex PCR. Among 45,000 to 60,000 clones listed, approximately 80% were seen once. This material consisted of PBMCs, taken from a glioma patient treated with radiotherapy, temozolomide or both. The receptors shown here come from a woman in her forties with glioma. Each CDR3 is given with its conserved first and last residue. D genes are given only for firm matches. Expanded clones get a size class; other rows say once, few or many, or leave the size out.

D: NA
V: TRBV19
J: TRBJ2-2
size: few
length: 15
CDR3: CASSNARLSTGELFF
DNA: TGTGCCAGTAGCAACGCCCGGTTGAGCACCGGGGAGCTGTTTTTT

D: NA
V: TRBV5-4
J: TRBJ2-1
size: NA
length: 15
CDR3: CASSTPGAGRNEQFF
DNA: TGTGCCAGCAGCACACCAGGGGCAGGGCGCAATGAGCAGTTCTTC

D: TRBD1
V: TRBV10-3
J: TRBJ2-7
size: NA
length: 15
CDR3: CAISVTGTGAHEQYF
DNA: TGTGCCATCAGTGTTACCGGGACAGGTGCCCACGAGCAGTACTTC

D: NA
V: TRBV6-5
J: TRBJ2-1
size: NA
length: 15
CDR3: CASSYSWGSYNEQFF
DNA: TGTGCCAGCAGTTACTCCTGGGGGTCCTACAATGAGCAGTTCTTC

D: TRBD1
V: TRBV30
J: TRBJ1-2
size: NA
length: 13
CDR3: CAWRGTGKEGYTF
DNA: TGTGCCTGGAGGGGGACAGGGAAAGAAGGCTACACCTTC

D: TRBD1
V: TRBV29-1
J: TRBJ2-5
size: NA
length: 12
CDR3: CSVEDRAETQYF
DNA: TGCAGCGTTGAGGACAGGGCGGAGACCCAGTACTTC

D: NA
V: TRBV7-8
J: TRBJ1-4
size: NA
length: 13
CDR3: CASSLSPDEKLFF
DNA: TGTGCCAGCAGCTTATCCCCGGATGAAAAACTGTTTTTT

D: TRBD2
V: TRBV10-3
J: TRBJ2-3
size: NA
length: 14
CDR3: CATTSSRGGDTQYF
DNA: TGTGCCACGACTAGCTCTCGCGGGGGAGATACGCAGTATTTT

D: TRBD1
V: TRBV5-1
J: TRBJ1-2
size: NA
length: 15
CDR3: CASSGIGQGASIYTF
DNA: TGCGCCAGCAGCGGAATAGGACAGGGGGCGTCTATCTACACCTTC

D: NA
V: TRBV7-6
J: TRBJ1-4
size: NA
length: 15
CDR3: CASSHGYSTNEKLFF
DNA: TGTGCCAGCAGCCACGGGTATTCAACTAATGAAAAACTGTTTTTT

D: NA
V: TRBV20-1
J: TRBJ2-7
size: once
length: 11
CDR3: CSARQGGEQYF
DNA: TGCAGTGCTAGACAGGGCGGCGAGCAGTACTTC

D: TRBD1
V: TRBV27
J: TRBJ1-2
size: NA
length: 19
CDR3: CASRPMTGTAFGTPYGYTF
DNA: TGTGCCAGCAGGCCTATGACAGGGACAGCCTTTGGAACCCCCTATGGCTACACCTTC

D: NA
V: TRBV5-1
J: TRBJ2-3
size: NA
length: 16
CDR3: CASSLARGQATDTQYF
DNA: TGCGCCAGCAGCTTGGCCAGAGGGCAGGCCACAGATACGCAGTATTTT

D: NA
V: TRBV7-2
J: TRBJ2-3
size: NA
length: 17
CDR3: CASRAPLKGMGTDTQYF
DNA: TGTGCCAGCAGGGCTCCTTTAAAGGGGATGGGGACAGATACGCAGTATTTT

D: NA
V: TRBV6-6
J: TRBJ1-1
size: few
length: 13
CDR3: CASSYSGGTEAFF
DNA: TGTGCCAGCAGTTACTCGGGGGGCACTGAAGCTTTCTTT

D: TRBD1
V: TRBV5-1
J: TRBJ2-1
size: once
length: 14
CDR3: CASSLAQQGDEQFF
DNA: TGCGCCAGCAGCTTGGCGCAACAGGGGGATGAGCAGTTCTTC

D: NA
V: TRBV7-9
J: TRBJ1-3
size: NA
length: 15
CDR3: CASRKDLSSGNTIYF
DNA: TGTGCCAGCAGAAAAGACCTTAGCTCTGGAAACACCATATATTTT

D: TRBD1
V: TRBV7-7
J: TRBJ2-2
size: NA
length: 16
CDR3: CASSLAGTGGTGELFF
DNA: TGTGCTAGCAGCCTGGCCGGGACAGGGGGGACCGGGGAGCTGTTTTTT

D: NA
V: TRBV19
J: TRBJ1-2
size: NA
length: 13
CDR3: CASKASLFYGYTF
DNA: TGTGCCAGTAAGGCCTCACTCTTCTATGGCTACACCTTC

D: TRBD1
V: TRBV6-6
J: TRBJ1-2
size: NA
length: 14
CDR3: CASSRDRGFYGYTF
DNA: TGTGCCAGCAGCCGGGACAGGGGGTTCTATGGCTACACCTTC

D: TRBD2
V: TRBV18
J: TRBJ2-1
size: NA
length: 14
CDR3: CASSPTSNLNEQFF
DNA: TGTGCCAGCTCACCGACTAGCAACCTCAATGAGCAGTTCTTC

D: NA
V: TRBV7-2
J: TRBJ1-5
size: NA
length: 14
CDR3: CASSLVQGGQPQHF
DNA: TGTGCCAGCAGCTTAGTACAGGGCGGTCAGCCCCAGCATTTT

D: NA
V: TRBV6-1
J: TRBJ1-5
size: NA
length: 14
CDR3: CAGNSRGVDQPQHF
DNA: TGTGCCGGCAATTCTCGGGGGGTTGATCAGCCCCAGCATTTT

D: TRBD2
V: TRBV30
J: TRBJ2-3
size: NA
length: 15
CDR3: CAWSVLAGGLDTQYF
DNA: TGTGCCTGGAGTGTTCTAGCGGGGGGGCTTGATACGCAGTATTTT

D: NA
V: TRBV2
J: TRBJ2-7
size: NA
length: 8
CDR3: CASRQGYF
DNA: TGTGCCAGCAGACAGGGGTACTTC

D: TRBD1
V: TRBV5-6
J: TRBJ2-7
size: NA
length: 13
CDR3: CASSLIRTGEQYF
DNA: TGTGCCAGCAGCTTGATCAGGACAGGGGAGCAGTACTTC

D: NA
V: TRBV7-9
J: TRBJ1-4
size: NA
length: 14
CDR3: CASSFSVEGEKLFF
DNA: TGTGCCAGCAGCTTCTCTGTCGAAGGTGAAAAACTGTTTTTT

D: NA
V: TRBV30
J: TRBJ2-1
size: NA
length: 14
CDR3: CACYIVGTYNEQFF
DNA: TGTGCCTGCTATATTGTCGGGACCTACAATGAGCAGTTCTTC

D: NA
V: TRBV6-5
J: TRBJ1-5
size: few
length: 15
CDR3: CASSTDSYSNQPQHF
DNA: TGTGCCAGCAGTACGGACAGTTATAGCAATCAGCCCCAGCATTTT

D: NA
V: TRBV6-1
J: TRBJ1-3
size: NA
length: 14
CDR3: CASSGPNSGNTIYF
DNA: TGTGCCAGCAGCGGTCCGAACTCTGGAAACACCATATATTTT

D: NA
V: TRBV19
J: TRBJ1-1
size: NA
length: 16
CDR3: CASSIETVQDDTEAFF
DNA: TGTGCCAGTAGTATAGAAACAGTTCAGGACGATACTGAAGCTTTCTTT

D: NA
V: TRBV30
J: TRBJ2-3
size: NA
length: 13
CDR3: CALVGPGTDTQYF
DNA: TGTGCCCTGGTGGGGCCTGGCACAGATACGCAGTATTTT

D: TRBD2
V: TRBV10-2
J: TRBJ2-5
size: NA
length: 16
CDR3: CASRGPAGGPGETQYF
DNA: TGCGCCAGCAGGGGGCCAGCGGGGGGCCCGGGAGAGACCCAGTACTTC

D: NA
V: TRBV6-4
J: TRBJ1-1
size: NA
length: 12
CDR3: CASRGTGTEAFF
DNA: TGTGCCAGCAGGGGAACAGGGACTGAAGCTTTCTTT

D: TRBD1
V: TRBV11-3
J: TRBJ2-2
size: NA
length: 16
CDR3: CASSSGTGGYTGELFF
DNA: TGTGCCAGCAGCTCCGGGACAGGGGGATACACCGGGGAGCTGTTTTTT

D: NA
V: TRBV6-5
J: TRBJ2-3
size: NA
length: 13
CDR3: CASSFRYTDTQYF
DNA: TGTGCCAGCAGCTTCCGTTATACAGATACGCAGTATTTT

D: NA
V: TRBV6-5
J: TRBJ2-7
size: NA
length: 13
CDR3: CASSFGGSYEQYF
DNA: TGTGCCAGCAGTTTCGGGGGCTCCTACGAGCAGTACTTC

D: TRBD1
V: TRBV18
J: TRBJ1-3
size: NA
length: 14
CDR3: CASSPLGQGNTIYF
DNA: TGTGCCAGCTCACCACTGGGACAGGGAAACACCATATATTTT